This TCR beta chain derives from a study of blood T cell repertoires in COVID-19. Study-level background: T cells, B-cell-depleted T cells, or PBMCs provided the cDNA or gDNA that served as material.

The authors' processing: Amplification with reference gene primers provided the estimates of nucleated cell counts. Clones were read by immunoSEQ multiplex PCR, and TCRdb kept only the in-frame ones, dropping some. The D gene and trimming were derived from the DNA, and the V and J assignments and clone size from that table. Here the sample spans roughly 360,000 clones, over 65% being singletons. What was sequenced was peripheral blood. This receptor was identified in a human donor with acute or convalescent COVID-19. The donor label of this sample is uncertain.

As DNA, the CDR3 is TGTGCCAGCAGCCAGACTAGCGGGGGATACAATGAGCAGTTCTTC. This translates into CASSQTSGGYNEQFF. The V gene is TRBV11-2, the J gene TRBJ2-1; 12 positions match TRBD2. V shed 5 bases and J 4 bases; nucleotides not matched to a gene: 3. The CDR3 has 15 residues. The germline CDR1 and CDR2 sequences are SGHAT and FQNNGV. The variable domain in full, with the rest retrieved from reference TRBV11-2 and TRBJ2-1, is EAGVAQSPRYKIIEKRQSVAFWCNPISGHATLYWYQQILGQGPKLLIQFQNNGVVDDSQLPKDRFSAERLKGVDSTLKIQPAKLEDSAVYLCASSQTSGGYNEQFFGPGTRLTVL.